A selection of T cell receptor beta chains follows, all from one sample in a study of OX40 agonist ivuxolimab in advanced cancers. TCRdb keeps only in-frame clones here, not all; method: immunoSEQ multiplex PCR. Of fewer than 65,000 clones in the sample, approximately 86% were seen once. Sequencing was performed on CD4+ or CD8+ T cells sorted from blood, taken in a trial of the OX40 agonist ivuxolimab. Source of these receptors: an adult with an advanced solid tumor such as melanoma, head and neck, liver or kidney cancer. Both conserved end residues are part of each CDR3. D genes are given only for firm matches. Clone size is stated in some rows and not others, as once, few, many or a class when expanded.

CDR3nt,CDR3aa,v_gene,d_gene,abundance,j_gene
TGCGCCAGCAGCCAAGATGACAGGGGCCCCCCGACTGAAGCTTTCTTT,CASSQDDRGPPTEAFF,TRBV4-3,TRBD1,NA,TRBJ1-1
TGCGCCAGCAGCCAATTTAGCGGGAGGGGGGTGAGTGAGCAGTTCTTC,CASSQFSGRGVSEQFF,TRBV4-1,TRBD2,NA,TRBJ2-1
TGTGCCAGCAGCTTAGGGATAGCTAGGACCCAAGAGACCCAGTACTTC,CASSLGIARTQETQYF,TRBV7-6,NA,NA,TRBJ2-5
TGTGCCAGCAGCTTAGCTGGTGAGCAGTTCTTC,CASSLAGEQFF,TRBV7-2,NA,NA,TRBJ2-1
TGTGCCAGCAGTTACGTACGACTCCCACGGGGAGGGGTTTTT,CASSYVRLPRGGVF,TRBV6-5,NA,NA,TRBJ1-1
TGTGCCAGTAGTTTCAGTACAATTTCGCAAGAGACCCAGTACTTC,CASSFSTISQETQYF,TRBV19,NA,NA,TRBJ2-5
TGCGCCAGCAATGGCGGCGGGGGGGCGTATACGCAGTATTTT,CASNGGGGAYTQYF,TRBV5-1,TRBD2,NA,TRBJ2-3
TGTGCCAGCAGTCAGAACAGGGATACGCAGTATTTT,CASSQNRDTQYF,TRBV2,NA,NA,TRBJ2-3
TGTGCCAGCAGCTACTCCGGGACTAGCGGGAGGGAACCACAAGAGACCCAGTACTTC,CASSYSGTSGREPQETQYF,TRBV7-6,TRBD2,NA,TRBJ2-5
TGTGCCACTGGGTGGAGCTCCTACAATGAGCAGTTCTTC,CATGWSSYNEQFF,TRBV5-4,NA,NA,TRBJ2-1
TGCACCGCCGACGATATAACCGGGGAGCTGTTTTTT,CTADDITGELFF,TRBV29-1,NA,NA,TRBJ2-2
TGTGCCAGCAGTGAGAGGTGGGAAAAACTGTTTTTT,CASSERWEKLFF,TRBV25-1,NA,NA,TRBJ1-4
TGTGCCAGCTCTAAGGGGGCTCGGTACAATGAGCAGTTCTTC,CASSKGARYNEQFF,TRBV14,TRBD1,few,TRBJ2-1
TGTGCCAGCAGCGTAGGGACGACAGGGGGAAACACCATATATTTT,CASSVGTTGGNTIYF,TRBV9,TRBD1,few,TRBJ1-3
TGTGCCTGGACCTCCCGCGGTAGCGGGAGGGGCAATGAGCAGTTCTTC,CAWTSRGSGRGNEQFF,TRBV30,TRBD2,few,TRBJ2-1
TGCGCCAGCAGCTTGACTGGGAACTCCTACAATGAGCAGTTCTTC,CASSLTGNSYNEQFF,TRBV5-1,NA,NA,TRBJ2-1
TGTGCCACCAGCAGAGCTGGGACGGTTTCCTACGAGCAGTACTTC,CATSRAGTVSYEQYF,TRBV15,NA,NA,TRBJ2-7
TGCAGTCCAGCAGGGAACAATGAGCAGTTCTTC,CSPAGNNEQFF,TRBV20-1,NA,NA,TRBJ2-1
TGTGCCAGCAGCTTGGCAGGGGCCATCGATGGCTACACCTTC,CASSLAGAIDGYTF,TRBV5-5,NA,NA,TRBJ1-2
TGTGCCAGCAGCTTAGAAAAAGGGGGCGGATCCTACGAGCAGTACTTC,CASSLEKGGGSYEQYF,TRBV11-3,TRBD1,NA,TRBJ2-7
TGTGCCAGCAGCCGGGGCGGGACACAGTACTTC,CASSRGGTQYF,TRBV5-4,NA,NA,TRBJ2-5
TGTGCCACCAGCAGAGATCCGAGGACTGAAGCTTTCTTT,CATSRDPRTEAFF,TRBV15,NA,NA,TRBJ1-1
TGTGCCAGCAGTTTCTGGGGTCAAACTGAAGCTTTCTTT,CASSFWGQTEAFF,TRBV28,NA,NA,TRBJ1-1
TGTGCCAGTAGGGGGACAGGGAAGAGCTATGGCTACACCTTC,CASRGTGKSYGYTF,TRBV19,TRBD1,NA,TRBJ1-2
TGTGCCAGCAGCTTAGCCCCCCGACTAGCGGGGGGGCGGCCGCAGTATTTT,CASSLAPRLAGGRPQYF,TRBV7-2,TRBD2,NA,TRBJ2-3
TGCGCCAGCAGCTTGGAAGCGGGGTCGAACACCGGGGAGCTGTTTTTT,CASSLEAGSNTGELFF,TRBV5-1,TRBD2,NA,TRBJ2-2
TGTGCCAGCAGCTTATTCCAGGGGGTATCCTACGAGCAGTACTTC,CASSLFQGVSYEQYF,TRBV7-9,TRBD1,NA,TRBJ2-7
TGCGCCAGCAGCGCCCATAGCAGGGAGGCCTTCTATGGCTACACCTTC,CASSAHSREAFYGYTF,TRBV4-3,NA,NA,TRBJ1-2
TGTGCCAGCAGCCGCCTTTTGGGGGCGAACACCGGGGAGCTGTTTTTT,CASSRLLGANTGELFF,TRBV28,NA,once,TRBJ2-2
TGTGCCAGCAGTCGTCTACAGGGTGGCCAAGAGACCCAGTACTTC,CASSRLQGGQETQYF,TRBV28,NA,NA,TRBJ2-5
TGTGCCTGGACCCGACGGGCCAGTGCCACTGAAGCTTTCTTT,CAWTRRASATEAFF,TRBV30,NA,few,TRBJ1-1
TGCGCCAGCAGACGGGGGGATGGCGATGGCTACACCTTC,CASRRGDGDGYTF,TRBV5-1,NA,NA,TRBJ1-2
TGTGCCAGCAGTGAACGGCCAGGGGGGGACCATAGCAATCAGCCCCAGCATTTT,CASSERPGGDHSNQPQHF,TRBV6-1,TRBD1,once,TRBJ1-5
TGTGCCTGGAGTGTACAGGGGGCTAACACTGAAGCTTTCTTT,CAWSVQGANTEAFF,TRBV30,TRBD1,once,TRBJ1-1
TGTGCCAGCAGCTTCAGGACTGGAGGGTCTGGGGCCAACGTCCTGACTTTC,CASSFRTGGSGANVLTF,TRBV5-5,NA,once,TRBJ2-6
TGCGCCAGCAGCTTTCGACAGACCACAGATACGCAGTATTTT,CASSFRQTTDTQYF,TRBV5-1,NA,NA,TRBJ2-3
TGTGCCAGCAGTTACGGACTAGCGAACCAAGAGACCCAGTACTTC,CASSYGLANQETQYF,TRBV6-5,TRBD2,NA,TRBJ2-5
TGTGCCAGCAGTGAAGCGGTATCGGGACAGGATTACAGAAACACCATATATTTT,CASSEAVSGQDYRNTIYF,TRBV6-1,TRBD1,NA,TRBJ1-3
TGTGCCATCTCAGCGACAGGTAATAGCAATCAGCCCCAGCATTTT,CAISATGNSNQPQHF,TRBV6-1,NA,once,TRBJ1-5
TGTGCCAGTAGTCTCCGCCTGAACACCGGGGAGCTGTTTTTT,CASSLRLNTGELFF,TRBV19,NA,NA,TRBJ2-2
TGCAGCGCCCTAAAGGACAGGGCCACCGGGGAGCTGTTTTTT,CSALKDRATGELFF,TRBV29-1,TRBD1,NA,TRBJ2-2
TGCAGTGCCCCGAACACCGGGGAGCTGTTTTTT,CSAPNTGELFF,TRBV20-1,NA,NA,TRBJ2-2
TGCGCCAGCAGCCAGGGGTTAAACACCGGGGAGCTGTTTTTT,CASSQGLNTGELFF,TRBV4-3,NA,NA,TRBJ2-2
TGTGCCAGCAGTGATAGGGCTCCCAGCAATCAGCCCCAGCATTTT,CASSDRAPSNQPQHF,TRBV2,NA,NA,TRBJ1-5
TGTGCCAGCAGCCAAGATAAAGGGTATGGGTCTGGAAACACCATATATTTT,CASSQDKGYGSGNTIYF,TRBV4-2,NA,NA,TRBJ1-3
TGTGCCAGCAGGGCTAGCGTCACCGGGGAGCTGTTTTTT,CASRASVTGELFF,TRBV9,NA,NA,TRBJ2-2
TGTGCCATCAGCCAAGCGGGGGGAATGTTGACCGGGGAGCTGTTTTTT,CAISQAGGMLTGELFF,TRBV10-3,TRBD2,NA,TRBJ2-2
TGCGCCAGCAGCTTGGCCAACCAGGGGGACTATGGCTACACCTTC,CASSLANQGDYGYTF,TRBV5-1,TRBD1,NA,TRBJ1-2
TGTGCCAGCAGCTTAGCCCTAGCGGAGCAAGAGACCCAGTACTTC,CASSLALAEQETQYF,TRBV7-7,TRBD2,NA,TRBJ2-5
TGCGCCAGCAGCTCGAGATGGGACAGGGGCGGTGGGAAACTGTTTTTT,CASSSRWDRGGGKLFF,TRBV5-1,TRBD1,once,TRBJ1-4
TGTGCCAGCAGCCCGGGGACAGCCTGGGGCTACACCTTC,CASSPGTAWGYTF,TRBV7-2,TRBD1,NA,TRBJ1-2
TGTGCCAGCACTACCTCGACGGGAAATCCTTACGAGCAGTACTTC,CASTTSTGNPYEQYF,TRBV6-5,NA,NA,TRBJ2-7
TGTGCCAGCAGCTTAACTGCCGAGGCAGTTGGTGGCTACACCTTC,CASSLTAEAVGGYTF,TRBV11-2,NA,NA,TRBJ1-2
TGTGCCAGCAGCCAAGTGGTCAATCAGCCCCAGCATTTT,CASSQVVNQPQHF,TRBV4-2,NA,NA,TRBJ1-5